Listed below are T cell receptor beta chains from one sample, sequenced in a study of T cells in Graves' hyperthyroidism and ophthalmopathy. TCRdb reprocessed the multiplex PCR reads via MiXCR and lists one record per CDR3 protein. The data contain fewer than 750,000 distinct CDR3 sequences, roughly 46% of them seen just once; the ten biggest clones take up around 7.7%. The source material was peripheral blood or thyroid tissue (not recorded which). These receptors originate from a woman between 18 and 29 years old with Graves' hyperthyroidism. Both conserved end residues are part of each CDR3. D genes are given only for firm matches. For some rows the clone size is stated as once, few or many, or as a class when expanded; others skip it.

CDR3 DNA	CDR3 protein	V gene	D gene	J gene	clone size
TGTGCCAGCAGCCCTACCTACAGGAATCTGGAAAACACCATATATTTT	CASSPTYRNLENTIYF	TRBV9	NA	TRBJ1-3	many
TGTGCCAGCAGCAAAATTTCGACAGCCAACTTGGGGGAGACCCAGTACTTC	CASSKISTANLGETQYF	TRBV7-9	NA	TRBJ2-5	NA
TGTGCCAGCAGCTCGGCGAAACAGGGAGAGAGGTCACCCCTCCACTTT	CASSSAKQGERSPLHF	TRBV5-8	NA	TRBJ1-6	many
TGTGCCAGCAGCTGGGCTAGCGGGACTTTTGGGGCCAACGTCCTGACTTTC	CASSWASGTFGANVLTF	TRBV5-4	TRBD2	TRBJ2-6	many
TGTGCCATCAGTGAGTCTCTAGCGAAGACAGATACGCAGTATTTT	CAISESLAKTDTQYF	TRBV10-3	NA	TRBJ2-3	few
TGTGCCACCAGGAGGGATCTCGGGGAGCTGTTTTTT	CATRRDLGELFF	TRBV2	NA	TRBJ2-2	many
TGCGCCAGCAGTGAGAGTACGGGATTCCCTAGTAATGAGCAGTTCTTC	CASSESTGFPSNEQFF	TRBV10-1	NA	TRBJ2-1	NA
TGTGCCACCAGCAGAGATCAGCTGGGGGCGGGGGACGGCGCGGAGACCCAGTACTTC	CATSRDQLGAGDGAETQYF	TRBV15	NA	TRBJ2-5	many
TGCAGCGTTGAAGTGGGGCAGCAAGAGACCCAGTACTTC	CSVEVGQQETQYF	TRBV29-1	NA	TRBJ2-5	many
TGCGCCAGCAGGACGGGGGGTACCCTCGCGTACGAGCAGTACTTC	CASRTGGTLAYEQYF	TRBV5-1	TRBD2	TRBJ2-7	many
TGTGCCACCAGCAGAGATCTTACGGGATACAACGAGCAGTACTTC	CATSRDLTGYNEQYF	TRBV15	NA	TRBJ2-7	NA
TGTGCCAGCAGCTTAAATGGATTTGAGCAGTTCTTC	CASSLNGFEQFF	TRBV5-6	NA	TRBJ2-1	few
TGCGCCAGCAGCTATGGGGGATCGTACACTGAAGCTTTCTTT	CASSYGGSYTEAFF	TRBV5-1	NA	TRBJ1-1	many
TGTGCCAGCAGCTTAGCCGCGGGGGGCGGTGAAAAACTGTTTTTT	CASSLAAGGGEKLFF	TRBV7-8	NA	TRBJ1-4	once
TGTGCCAGCAGCCCCCGGGACGGAAATAAACAAGAGACCCAGTACTTC	CASSPRDGNKQETQYF	TRBV7-9	NA	TRBJ2-5	few
TGTGCCAGCAGCCCCTCCGGTTACACCGGGGAGCTGTTTTTT	CASSPSGYTGELFF	TRBV12-3/TRBV12-4	NA	TRBJ2-2	many
TGCGCCAGCAGCAAATCGGCGGACGGCTACACCTTC	CASSKSADGYTF	TRBV5-1	NA	TRBJ1-2	NA
TGCGCCAGCAGCGGGATTGCCGTAGCCTCTGGAAACACCATATATTTT	CASSGIAVASGNTIYF	TRBV4-3	NA	TRBJ1-3	few
TGCAGTGATCGCGGGGGAGCGGGAGTTTGGTACGAGCAGTACTTC	CSDRGGAGVWYEQYF	TRBV20-1	TRBD2	TRBJ2-7	NA
TGTGCCAGTCTTGATCCGGGACTCAACCGACCTGAAGCTTTCTTT	CASLDPGLNRPEAFF	TRBV6-2/TRBV6-3	NA	TRBJ1-1	many
TGTGCCAGCGGCCAAAACTATGGCTACACCTTC	CASGQNYGYTF	TRBV4-2	NA	TRBJ1-2	many
TGTGCCAGCAGCTTAGATTTTAACAGAAATGAAAAACTGTTTTTT	CASSLDFNRNEKLFF	TRBV11-2	NA	TRBJ1-4	many
TGTGCCAGCAGCCGAGGGGGTTGGGGATACGAGCAGTACTTC	CASSRGGWGYEQYF	TRBV7-8	NA	TRBJ2-7	NA
TGTGCCACCAGCAGAGCAGGGACAACTAATGAAAAACTGTTTTTT	CATSRAGTTNEKLFF	TRBV15	NA	TRBJ1-4	NA
TGTGCCAGCAGTTACTCCCCGTGGGGACCGACTAACTATGGCTACACCTTC	CASSYSPWGPTNYGYTF	TRBV6-5	NA	TRBJ1-2	many
TGCAGTGCTAGAGATGCAGGCGGGTACACCTTC	CSARDAGGYTF	TRBV20-1	NA	TRBJ1-2	NA